The rows below give T cell receptor beta chains drawn from one sample of a study of T-cell reconstitution after alpha-beta-depleted transplantation in children. TCRdb reprocessed the PCR reads via MiXCR and lists one record per CDR3 protein. The data contain about 500,000 distinct CDR3 sequences, about 33% of them seen just once; the ten biggest clones take up approximately 2.3%. The sequencing here drew on PBMCs from the stem cell graft donor, taken from the stem cell graft. The receptors shown here come from a human donor who donated a stem cell graft to a child with aplastic anemia. Both conserved end residues are part of each CDR3. The D gene is left open where the match is weak. Only some rows state a clone size, as once, few, many or a class for expanded clones.

v_gene: TRBV18
j_gene: TRBJ2-7
abundance: .
d_gene: TRBD1
CDR3aa: CASSLQTGDEQYF
CDR3nt: TGTGCCAGCTCACTACAGACAGGGGACGAGCAGTACTTC

v_gene: TRBV5-1
j_gene: TRBJ2-7
abundance: .
d_gene: TRBD1
CDR3aa: CASSLFDRVGEQYF
CDR3nt: TGCGCCAGCAGCTTATTCGACAGGGTTGGCGAGCAGTACTTC

v_gene: TRBV7-9
j_gene: TRBJ1-3
abundance: .
d_gene: .
CDR3aa: CASSLDTSGNTIYF
CDR3nt: TGTGCCAGCAGCTTAGACACCTCTGGAAACACCATATATTTT

v_gene: TRBV4-1
j_gene: TRBJ2-3
abundance: .
d_gene: .
CDR3aa: CASSQEGYPTDTQYF
CDR3nt: TGCGCCAGCAGCCAAGAGGGCTATCCCACAGATACGCAGTATTTT

v_gene: TRBV7-9
j_gene: TRBJ1-2
abundance: few
d_gene: .
CDR3aa: CASSLGGPRDGLGYTF
CDR3nt: TGTGCCAGCAGCTTAGGCGGCCCCAGGGACGGATTGGGCTACACCTTC

v_gene: TRBV27
j_gene: TRBJ1-2
abundance: .
d_gene: .
CDR3aa: CASSWDSTYGYTF
CDR3nt: TGTGCCAGCAGTTGGGACTCCACCTATGGCTACACCTTC

v_gene: TRBV7-2
j_gene: TRBJ2-7
abundance: few
d_gene: TRBD1
CDR3aa: CASSMGTAPLYEQYF
CDR3nt: TGTGCCAGCAGCATGGGGACAGCCCCGCTTTACGAGCAGTACTTC

v_gene: TRBV6-1
j_gene: TRBJ1-5
abundance: .
d_gene: .
CDR3aa: CASSELHGGRQPQHF
CDR3nt: TGTGCCAGCAGTGAACTCCACGGGGGACGACAGCCCCAGCATTTT

v_gene: TRBV6-5
j_gene: TRBJ1-1
abundance: .
d_gene: .
CDR3aa: CASSYRGWTEAFF
CDR3nt: TGTGCCAGCAGTTACAGGGGGTGGACTGAAGCTTTCTTT

v_gene: TRBV20-1
j_gene: TRBJ1-1
abundance: .
d_gene: .
CDR3aa: CSARGRGGAYTEAFF
CDR3nt: TGCAGTGCTAGAGGGAGGGGGGGTGCCTACACTGAAGCTTTCTTT

v_gene: TRBV7-2
j_gene: TRBJ2-3
abundance: .
d_gene: TRBD2
CDR3aa: CASRGVNLAGATDTQYF
CDR3nt: TGTGCCAGCAGAGGGGTGAACTTAGCGGGAGCGACAGATACGCAGTATTTT

v_gene: TRBV27
j_gene: TRBJ2-2
abundance: .
d_gene: .
CDR3aa: CASSLLGTNTGELFF
CDR3nt: TGTGCCAGCAGTTTATTAGGGACGAACACCGGGGAGCTGTTTTTT

v_gene: TRBV27
j_gene: TRBJ2-6
abundance: .
d_gene: TRBD1
CDR3aa: CASSLHWTGEGYVLTF
CDR3nt: TGTGCCAGCAGTCTGCACTGGACAGGGGAAGGCTACGTCCTGACTTTC

v_gene: TRBV12-3/TRBV12-4
j_gene: TRBJ2-7
abundance: .
d_gene: TRBD1
CDR3aa: CASSGNRGPYEQYF
CDR3nt: TGTGCCAGCAGTGGGAACAGGGGCCCCTACGAGCAGTACTTC

v_gene: TRBV28
j_gene: TRBJ2-5
abundance: .
d_gene: .
CDR3aa: CASSSGAGRKETQYF
CDR3nt: TGTGCCAGCAGTTCGGGCGCGGGACGAAAAGAGACCCAGTACTTC

v_gene: TRBV15
j_gene: TRBJ2-6
abundance: .
d_gene: .
CDR3aa: CATSRDRAGANVLTF
CDR3nt: TGTGCCACCAGCAGAGATCGGGCGGGGGCCAACGTCCTGACTTTC

v_gene: TRBV27
j_gene: TRBJ2-1
abundance: .
d_gene: .
CDR3aa: CASSNWNEQFF
CDR3nt: TGTGCCAGCAGTAATTGGAATGAGCAGTTCTTC

v_gene: TRBV7-2
j_gene: TRBJ2-3
abundance: few
d_gene: .
CDR3aa: CASSLRSDTQYF
CDR3nt: TGTGCCAGCAGCTTAAGATCAGATACGCAGTATTTT